Shown below are 18 T cell receptor beta chains from a single sample sequenced in a study of blood T cell repertoires in COVID-19. The protocol was immunoSEQ multiplex PCR, while the TCRdb copy is restricted to in-frame clones and leaves out a portion. The sample holds some 300,000 clones, almost 90% seen once. The sample comprised peripheral blood. All receptors derive from a woman aged 40 to 50 with COVID-19, enrolled during active disease.

The rearrangement links TRBV6-2 or TRBV6-3 to TRBJ1-5; 7 positions match TRBD1. This CDR3 has 16 residues. V shed 5 bases and J 3 bases; nucleotides not matched to a gene: 10. Germline CDR1 reads MNHEY; CDR2 reads SVGEGT. CDR3 amino acids: CASSLRPGQINQPQHF. In DNA form, the CDR3 reads TGTGCCAGCAGTCTCCGCCCGGGACAGATCAATCAGCCCCAGCATTTT.

The V gene is TRBV19, the J gene TRBJ1-4; D perhaps matches TRBD1 (5 bases). Trimming took 7 bases from V and 5 from J, leaving 17 bases between them. Germline CDR1 is LNHDA and CDR2 is SQIVND (reference sequence). The CDR3 consists of 15 residues. As DNA, the CDR3 is TGTGCCAGTACCCCGAGTGGGGCCAACAATGAAAAACTGTTTTTT. Protein product: CASTPSGANNEKLFF.

The rearrangement joins TRBV4-1 to TRBJ1-1; possibly TRBD1 for D (5 bases). Germline V gene lookup returns CDR1 MGHRA and CDR2 YSYEKL. The V end was cut by 1 base, the J end by 3 bases, with 12 bases between. This CDR3 comprises 15 residues. CDR3 loop: CASSQGQTSDTEAFF. CDR3 sequence (DNA): TGCGCCAGCAGCCAAGGACAGACCTCTGACACTGAAGCTTTCTTT.

The V call is TRBV27, the J call TRBJ2-7, with 9 nucleotides matching TRBD2. The germline V gene has CDR1 MNHEY and CDR2 SMNVEV (reference sequence). V was clipped by 2 bases and J by 0 bases; unmatched bases: 2. This CDR3 has 15 amino acids. CDR3 region: CASSLGSGSSYEQYF. The CDR3 nucleotides are TGTGCCAGCAGTTTAGGTAGCGGGAGCTCCTACGAGCAGTACTTC.

The V and J genes are TRBV28 and TRBJ1-3; D unresolved. Trimming removed 3 bases at V and 3 bases at J, with 3 bases between. The CDR3 has 12 residues. CDR1 is MDHEN and CDR2 is SYDVKM in the germline V gene. DNA of the CDR3: TGTGCCAGCAGTTTTCTTGGAAACACCATATATTTT. It is translated as CASSFLGNTIYF.

This rearrangement joins TRBV11-3 to TRBJ2-3; perhaps TRBD1 as D (6 bases). V gave up 0 bases and J gave up 2 bases, with 15 bases separating them. The CDR3 length is 17 residues. Germline CDR1 is SGHNT and CDR2 is YENEEA. In DNA form, the CDR3 reads TGTGCCAGCAGCTTAGAGGTCGGGGCAGGGGCCACAGATACGCAGTATTTT. Its translation: CASSLEVGAGATDTQYF. Full variable domain (rest looked up from reference TRBV11-3 and TRBJ2-3): EAGVVQSPRYKIIEKKQPVAFWCNPISGHNTLYWYLQNLGQGPELLIRYENEEAVDDSQLPKDRFSAERLKGVDSTLKIQPAELGDSAVYLCASSLEVGAGATDTQYFGPGTRLTVL.

V usage is TRBV12-3 or TRBV12-4 and J usage is TRBJ2-5, with TRBD2 matching over 8 bases. With V trimmed by 5 bases and J by 4 bases, 3 bases remained unmatched. This CDR3 has 13 residues. The CDR3 here is CASSPAGVETQYF. The DNA for the CDR3 is TGTGCCAGCAGTCCAGCGGGAGTAGAGACCCAGTACTTC.

The chain uses TRBV2 and TRBJ2-1; 7 bases match TRBD1. The germline V gene encodes CDR1 SNHLY and CDR2 FYNNEI. Losses at the gene ends were 5 bases for V and 6 bases for J; bases not matched to a gene: 4. The length of the CDR3 is 13 residues. The CDR3 sequence: CASSRQGSNEQFF. The CDR3 bases are TGTGCCAGCAGTCGACAGGGAAGCAATGAGCAGTTCTTC. The full variable domain, completed using reference TRBV2 and TRBJ2-1, is EPEVTQTPSHQVTQMGQEVILRCVPISNHLYFYWYRQILGQKVEFLVSFYNNEISEKSEIFDDQFSVERPDGSNFTLKIRSTKLEDSAMYFCASSRQGSNEQFFGPGTRLTVL.

This clone is a singleton in its sample. The J gene is TRBJ1-6, the V gene TRBV7-3, with TRBD1 as a possible D gene (5 bases). In germline, CDR1 is SGHTA, CDR2 FQGTGA. Trimming shortened V by 0 bases and J by 10 bases, and 10 bases separated the two germline ends. This CDR3 is built from 14 residues. In DNA form, the CDR3 reads TGTGCCAGCAGCTTAACGGGGGGTGGATCACCCCTCCACTTT. This codes for CASSLTGGGSPLHF. The variable domain in full, with the rest retrieved from reference TRBV7-3 and TRBJ1-6, is GAGVSQTPSNKVTEKGKYVELRCDPISGHTALYWYRQSLGQGPEFLIYFQGTGAADDSGLPNDRFFAVRPEGSVSTLKIQRTERGDSAVYLCASSLTGGGSPLHFGNGTRLTVT.

The chain combines TRBV21-1 with TRBJ2-1; the tabulated D call, TRBD2, remains unverified against the DNA. TRBV21-1 is a documented pseudogene. This CDR3 contains 17 residues. The CDR3 loop is CASSAPLGLAGRNEQFF. The CDR3 DNA follows: TGTGCCAGCAGCGCACCACTCGGGCTAGCGGGAAGGAATGAGCAGTTCTTC.

The V and J genes are TRBV4-3 and TRBJ2-7; 10 nucleotides match TRBD2. Germline trimming cut 0 bases from V and 4 bases from J; bases unmatched to any gene: 3. Per germline, CDR1 LGHNA and CDR2 YSLEER. This CDR3 region has 15 residues. The CDR3 loop is CASSQESGGAYEQYF. The CDR3, as DNA: TGCGCCAGCAGCCAAGAAAGCGGGGGGGCATACGAGCAGTACTTC.

This chain joins TRBV6-5 and TRBJ1-5; D is possibly TRBD1 (6 bases). This CDR3 has 15 residues. The V and J ends lost 6 bases and 7 bases respectively, with 19 bases between them. Germline V gene sequence: CDR1 MNHEY, CDR2 SVGAGI. The CDR3 spells CASRDQGRAEQPQHF. CDR3 coding DNA: TGTGCCAGCAGAGATCAGGGGCGGGCAGAACAGCCCCAGCATTTT.

This clone was counted once. J is TRBJ2-7 and V is TRBV27; D is perhaps TRBD1 (5 bases). This CDR3 contains 14 residues. The V end lost 6 bases, the J end lost 7 bases, and 19 bases lay between the germline ends. In germline, CDR1 is MNHEY, CDR2 SMNVEV (reference sequence). The CDR3 DNA reads as TGTGCCAGCAGATTCCAGGGATTTCTACGAGAGCAGTACTTC. Amino acid sequence: CASRFQGFLREQYF.

The gene calls are TRBV5-1 and TRBJ1-2; D uncertain. Germline V gene data show CDR1 as SGHRS and CDR2 as YFSETQ. The CDR3 covers 12 residues. Between the trimmed V and J ends, which lost 3 bases and 7 bases, there was a span of 10 bases. CDR3 region: CASSSATSGYTF. As DNA, the CDR3 is TGCGCCAGCAGCTCGGCGACAAGTGGCTACACCTTC.

This chain uses TRBV7-9 with TRBJ1-2; tentatively, D is TRBD1 (5 bases). Trimming removed 0 bases from V and 4 bases from J, with 15 bases in between. The CDR3 spans 16 residues. From germline, CDR1 is SEHNR and CDR2 FQNEAQ (reference sequence). CDR3 loop: CASSLASGGNSYGYTF. In DNA form, the CDR3 reads TGTGCCAGCAGCTTAGCGTCTGGGGGGAATAGCTATGGCTACACCTTC. The full variable domain, with the rest looked up from reference TRBV7-9 and TRBJ1-2, is DTGVSQNPRHKITKRGQNVTFRCDPISEHNRLYWYRQTLGQGPEFLTYFQNEAQLEKSRLLSDRFSAERPKGSFSTLEIQRTEQGDSAMYLCASSLASGGNSYGYTFGSGTRLTVV.

The rearrangement joins TRBV4-2 to TRBJ2-2, with 8 bases fitting TRBD2. This CDR3 contains 16 residues. Germline V gives CDR1 LGHNA, CDR2 YNFKEQ. Trimming removed 0 bases from V and 5 bases from J; junction bases left unmatched: 5. The DNA of the CDR3 is TGTGCCAGCAGCCAAGACAGCGGGGGAGGTACCGGGGAGCTGTTTTTT. Translation: CASSQDSGGGTGELFF.

Here the CDR3 DNA reads TGTGCCTGGAGTGTCGACAGGACCCCCTATAGCAATCAGCCCCAGCATTTT. Translated: CAWSVDRTPYSNQPQHF. The chain has TRBV30 and TRBJ1-5; D possibly corresponds to TRBD1 (6 bases). The CDR3 sequence is 17 residues long. Looked up from germline, CDR1 is GTSNPN and CDR2 is SVGIG (reference sequence). Trimming pared 0 bases from V and 0 bases from J, leaving 15 bases between.

This clone was counted once. V usage is TRBV7-2 and J usage is TRBJ2-5, with TRBD1 matching over 9 bases. Trimming took 5 bases from V and 4 from J; bases not matched to a gene: 8. Germline assignment: CDR1 SGHTA and CDR2 FQGNSA. The CDR3 has 15 residues. The CDR3: CASSGGQGWIETQYF. For the CDR3, the DNA is TGTGCCAGCAGCGGAGGACAGGGGTGGATAGAGACCCAGTACTTC.